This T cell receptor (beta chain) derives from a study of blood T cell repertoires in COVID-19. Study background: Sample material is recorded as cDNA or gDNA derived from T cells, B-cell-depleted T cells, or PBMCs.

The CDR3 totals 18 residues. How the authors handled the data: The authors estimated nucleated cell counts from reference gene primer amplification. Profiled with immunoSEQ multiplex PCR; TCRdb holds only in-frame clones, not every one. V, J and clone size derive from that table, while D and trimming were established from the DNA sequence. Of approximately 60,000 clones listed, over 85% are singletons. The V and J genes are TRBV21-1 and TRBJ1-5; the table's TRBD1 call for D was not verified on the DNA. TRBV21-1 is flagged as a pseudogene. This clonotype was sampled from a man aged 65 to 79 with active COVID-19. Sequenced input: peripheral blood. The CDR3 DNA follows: TGTGCCAGCGAGGGCAGACCCAGGGGGCGGAATGGCAATCAGCCCCAGCATTTT. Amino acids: CASEGRPRGRNGNQPQHF.